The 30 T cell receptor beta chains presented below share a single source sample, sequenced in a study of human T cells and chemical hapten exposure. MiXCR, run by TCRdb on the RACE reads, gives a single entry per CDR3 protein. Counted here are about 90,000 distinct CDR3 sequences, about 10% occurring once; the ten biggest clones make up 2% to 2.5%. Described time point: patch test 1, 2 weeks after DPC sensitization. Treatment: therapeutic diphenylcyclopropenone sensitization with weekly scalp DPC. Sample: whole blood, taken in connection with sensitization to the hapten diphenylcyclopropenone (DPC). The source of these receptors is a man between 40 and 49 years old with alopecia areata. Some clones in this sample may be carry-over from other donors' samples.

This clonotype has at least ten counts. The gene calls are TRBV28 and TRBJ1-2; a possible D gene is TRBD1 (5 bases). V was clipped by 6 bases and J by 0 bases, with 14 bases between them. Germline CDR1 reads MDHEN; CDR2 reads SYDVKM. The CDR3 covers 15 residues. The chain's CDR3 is CASSRDRLTNYGYTF. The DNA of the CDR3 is TGTGCCAGCAGCCGCGACAGACTGACTAACTATGGCTACACCTTC.

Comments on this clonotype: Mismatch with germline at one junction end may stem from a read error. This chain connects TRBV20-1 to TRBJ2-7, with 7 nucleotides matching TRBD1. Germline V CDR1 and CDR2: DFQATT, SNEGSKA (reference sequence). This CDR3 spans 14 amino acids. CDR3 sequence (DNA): TGCAGTGCTCCACCCAGACAGGGCTCCTACGAGCAGAACTTC. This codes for CSAPPRQGSYEQNF.

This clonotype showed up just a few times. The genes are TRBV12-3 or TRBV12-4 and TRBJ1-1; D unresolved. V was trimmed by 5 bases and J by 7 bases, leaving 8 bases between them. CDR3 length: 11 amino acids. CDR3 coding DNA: TGTGCCAGCAGTATTAGATTTGAAGCTTTCTTT. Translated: CASSIRFEAFF.

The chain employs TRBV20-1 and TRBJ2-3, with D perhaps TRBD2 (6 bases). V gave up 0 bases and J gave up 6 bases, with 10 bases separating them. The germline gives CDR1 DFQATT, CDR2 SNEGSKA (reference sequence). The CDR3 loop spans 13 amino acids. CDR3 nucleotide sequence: TGCAGTGCTAGAGAGGCGGGGAGGGATACGCAGTATTTT. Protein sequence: CSAREAGRDTQYF.

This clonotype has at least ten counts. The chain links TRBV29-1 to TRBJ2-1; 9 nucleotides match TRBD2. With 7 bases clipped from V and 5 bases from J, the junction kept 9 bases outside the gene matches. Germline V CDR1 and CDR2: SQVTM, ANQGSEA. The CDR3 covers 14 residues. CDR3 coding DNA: TGCAGCGCGAATAGCGGGAGCACGCACAATGAGCAGTTCTTC. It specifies CSANSGSTHNEQFF.

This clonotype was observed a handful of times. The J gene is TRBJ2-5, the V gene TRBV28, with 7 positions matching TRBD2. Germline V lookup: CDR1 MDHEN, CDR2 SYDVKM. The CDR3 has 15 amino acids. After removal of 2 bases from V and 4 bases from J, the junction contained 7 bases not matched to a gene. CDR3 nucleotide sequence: TGTGCCAGCAGTTTACGAGGCGGGAGCGCAGAGACCCAGTACTTC. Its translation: CASSLRGGSAETQYF.

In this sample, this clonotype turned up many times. The CDR3 coding sequence is TGCAGTGCTAGAAATGCAGTTCCTAGCACAGATACGCAGTATTTT. It translates to CSARNAVPSTDTQYF. The chain couples TRBV20-1 to TRBJ2-3; D is unresolved. V was clipped by 2 bases and J by 0 bases, with 12 bases between them. The CDR3 has 15 residues. Germline CDR1 is DFQATT and CDR2 is SNEGSKA (reference sequence).

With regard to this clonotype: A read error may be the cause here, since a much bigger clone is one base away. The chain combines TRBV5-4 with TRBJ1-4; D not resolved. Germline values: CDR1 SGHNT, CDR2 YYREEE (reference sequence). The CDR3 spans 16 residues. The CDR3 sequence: CASSLKRGGANEILFF. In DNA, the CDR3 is TGTGCCAGCAGCTTGAAACGGGGAGGAGCTAATGAAATACTGTTTTTT.

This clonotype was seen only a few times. The CDR3 here is CASSLSTSGIHSSTDTQYF. The CDR3 coding sequence is TGTGCCAGCAGTTTATCAACTAGCGGGATACACTCTAGCACAGATACGCAGTATTTT. The rearrangement links TRBV28 to TRBJ2-3; TRBD2 agrees at 10 bases. From germline, CDR1 is MDHEN and CDR2 SYDVKM. The V segment lost 1 base and the J segment 0 bases; nucleotides outside the gene matches: 10. CDR3 length: 19 residues. Supplemented by reference TRBV28 and TRBJ2-3, the full variable domain reads DVKVTQSSRYLVKRTGEKVFLECVQDMDHENMFWYRQDPGLGLRLIYFSYDVKMKEKGDIPEGYSVSREKKERFSLILESASTNQTSMYLCASSLSTSGIHSSTDTQYFGPGTRLTVL.

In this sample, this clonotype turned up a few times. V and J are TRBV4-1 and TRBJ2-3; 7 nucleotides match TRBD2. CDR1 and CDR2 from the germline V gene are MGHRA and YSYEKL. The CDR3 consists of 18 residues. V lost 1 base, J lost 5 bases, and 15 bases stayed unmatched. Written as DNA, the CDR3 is TGCGCCAGCAGCCAAGGAGCCGCCAGGGCGGGAGCAAAAGATACGCAGTATTTT. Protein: CASSQGAARAGAKDTQYF.

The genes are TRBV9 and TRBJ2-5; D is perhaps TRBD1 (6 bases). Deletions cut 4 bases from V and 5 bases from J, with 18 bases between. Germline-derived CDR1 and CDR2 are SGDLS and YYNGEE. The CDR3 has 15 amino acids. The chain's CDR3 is CASSPRQQGLETQYF. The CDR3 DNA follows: TGTGCCAGCAGCCCGCGTCAGCAGGGGTTGGAGACCCAGTACTTC.

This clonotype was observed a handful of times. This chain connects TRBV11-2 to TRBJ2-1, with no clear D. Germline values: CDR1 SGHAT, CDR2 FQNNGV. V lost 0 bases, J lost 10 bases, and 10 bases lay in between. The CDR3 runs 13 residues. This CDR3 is CASSLDLNREQFF. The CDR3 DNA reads TGTGCCAGCAGCTTAGATCTTAACCGGGAGCAGTTCTTC.

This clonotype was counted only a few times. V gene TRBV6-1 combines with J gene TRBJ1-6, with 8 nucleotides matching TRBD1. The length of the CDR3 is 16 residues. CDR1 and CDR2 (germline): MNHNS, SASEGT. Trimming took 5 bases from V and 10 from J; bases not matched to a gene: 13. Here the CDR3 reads CASSPGTGGMDSPLHF. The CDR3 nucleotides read TGTGCCAGCAGTCCCGGGACAGGCGGAATGGACTCACCCCTCCACTTT.

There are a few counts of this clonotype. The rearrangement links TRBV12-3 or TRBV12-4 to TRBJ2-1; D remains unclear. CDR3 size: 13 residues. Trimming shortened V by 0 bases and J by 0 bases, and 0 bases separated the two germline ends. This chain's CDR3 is CASSLASYNEQFF. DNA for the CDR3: TGTGCCAGCAGTTTAGCCTCCTACAATGAGCAGTTCTTC.

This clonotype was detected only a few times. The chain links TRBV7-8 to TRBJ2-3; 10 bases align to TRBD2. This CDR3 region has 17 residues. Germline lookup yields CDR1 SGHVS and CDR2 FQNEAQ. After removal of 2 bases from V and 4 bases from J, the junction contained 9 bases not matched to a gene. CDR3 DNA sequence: TGTGCCAGCAGCTTAATCGTTAGCGGGAGGTGGGCAGATACGCAGTATTTT. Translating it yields CASSLIVSGRWADTQYF.

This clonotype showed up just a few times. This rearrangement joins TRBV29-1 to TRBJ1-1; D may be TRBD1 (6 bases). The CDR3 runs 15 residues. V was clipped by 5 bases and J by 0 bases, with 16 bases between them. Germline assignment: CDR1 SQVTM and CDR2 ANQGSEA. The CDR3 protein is CSVLGGGGLNTEAFF. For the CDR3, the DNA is TGCAGCGTTTTAGGGGGGGGGGGCCTGAACACTGAAGCTTTCTTT. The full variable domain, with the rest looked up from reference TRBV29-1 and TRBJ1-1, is SAVISQKPSRDICQRGTSLTIQCQVDSQVTMMFWYRQQPGQSLTLIATANQGSEATYESGFVIDKFPISRPNLTFSTLTVSNMSPEDSSIYLCSVLGGGGLNTEAFFGQGTRLTVV.

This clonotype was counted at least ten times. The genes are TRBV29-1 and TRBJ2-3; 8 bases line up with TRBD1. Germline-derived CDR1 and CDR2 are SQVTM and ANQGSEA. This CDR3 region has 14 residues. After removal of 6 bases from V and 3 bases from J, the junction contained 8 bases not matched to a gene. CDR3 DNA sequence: TGCAGCGTCTCTTACACAGGGGGAACAGATACGCAGTATTTT. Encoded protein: CSVSYTGGTDTQYF.

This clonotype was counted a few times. CDR3 sequence (DNA): TGTGCCAGCAGTAAATCCCGCACAGATACGCAGTATTTT. It is translated as CASSKSRTDTQYF. The chain has TRBV2 and TRBJ2-3; no definite D call. Trimming removed 5 bases from V and 1 base from J, with 7 bases in between. This CDR3 has 13 amino acids. Germline CDR1 SNHLY, CDR2 FYNNEI.

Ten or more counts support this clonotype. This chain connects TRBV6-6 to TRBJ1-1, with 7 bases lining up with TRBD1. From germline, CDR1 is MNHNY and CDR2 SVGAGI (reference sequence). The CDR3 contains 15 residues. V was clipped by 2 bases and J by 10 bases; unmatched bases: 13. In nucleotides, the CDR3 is TGTGCCAGCAGTTACACCTCTTACAGGGGCCCTGCAGCTTTCTTT. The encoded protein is CASSYTSYRGPAAFF.

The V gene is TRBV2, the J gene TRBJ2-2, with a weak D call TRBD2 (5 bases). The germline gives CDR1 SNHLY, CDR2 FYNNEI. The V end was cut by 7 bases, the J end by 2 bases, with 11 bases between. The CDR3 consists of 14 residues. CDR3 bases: TGTGCCAGCACCCGGACTTTTAACACCGGGGAGCTGTTTTTT. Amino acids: CASTRTFNTGELFF.

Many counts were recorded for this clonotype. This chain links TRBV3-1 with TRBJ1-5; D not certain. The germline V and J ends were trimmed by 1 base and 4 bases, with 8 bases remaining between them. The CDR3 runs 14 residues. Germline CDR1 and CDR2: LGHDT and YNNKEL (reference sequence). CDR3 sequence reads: CASSQGRSNQPQHF. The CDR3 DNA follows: TGTGCCAGCAGCCAAGGACGGTCTAATCAGCCCCAGCATTTT.

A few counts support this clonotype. DNA for the CDR3: TGTGCCAGCAGTTTAGATGGCGCGGGGGCCAACGTCCTGACTTTC. This codes for CASSLDGAGANVLTF. V gene TRBV27 combines with J gene TRBJ2-6; the D is unclear. The CDR3 consists of 15 residues. CDR1 is MNHEY, CDR2 SMNVEV, per germline (reference sequence). V lost 2 bases and J 4 bases, leaving 9 bases between the germline ends.

CDR3: CASSSSTHTEAFF. For the CDR3, the DNA is TGTGCCAGCAGCTCTTCGACCCACACTGAAGCTTTCTTT. The chain joins TRBV7-3 to TRBJ1-1; no clear D. The CDR3 is 13 amino acids. Germline V gene lookup returns CDR1 SGHTA and CDR2 FQGTGA. The ends were cut back, 4 bases at V and 3 bases at J, with 9 bases in the middle. The full variable domain, completed using reference TRBV7-3 and TRBJ1-1, is GAGVSQTPSNKVTEKGKYVELRCDPISGHTALYWYRQSLGQGPEFLIYFQGTGAADDSGLPNDRFFAVRPEGSVSTLKIQRTERGDSAVYLCASSSSTHTEAFFGQGTRLTVV.

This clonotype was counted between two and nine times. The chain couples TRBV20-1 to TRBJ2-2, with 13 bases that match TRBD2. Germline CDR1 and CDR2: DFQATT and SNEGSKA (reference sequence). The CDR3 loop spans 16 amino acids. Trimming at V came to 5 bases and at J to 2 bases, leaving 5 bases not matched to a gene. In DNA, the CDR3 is TGCAGTGCTCCCGGGACTAGCGGGGTCAACACCGGGGAGCTGTTTTTT. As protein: CSAPGTSGVNTGELFF.

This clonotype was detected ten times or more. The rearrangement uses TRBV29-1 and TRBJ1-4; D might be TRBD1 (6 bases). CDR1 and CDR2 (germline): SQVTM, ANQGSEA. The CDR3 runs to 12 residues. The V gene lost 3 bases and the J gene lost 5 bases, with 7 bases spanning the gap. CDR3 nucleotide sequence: TGCAGCGTTGACCAGGGGAATGAAAAACTGTTTTTT. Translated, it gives CSVDQGNEKLFF. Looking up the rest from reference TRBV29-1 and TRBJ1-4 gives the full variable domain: SAVISQKPSRDICQRGTSLTIQCQVDSQVTMMFWYRQQPGQSLTLIATANQGSEATYESGFVIDKFPISRPNLTFSTLTVSNMSPEDSSIYLCSVDQGNEKLFFGSGTQLSVL.

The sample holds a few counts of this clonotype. The CDR3 nucleotides read TGCGCCAGCAGCTTGGGACAGGGAGGAGGTTCAAGACCGAACACTGAAGCTTTCTTT. As protein: CASSLGQGGGSRPNTEAFF. This sequence joins TRBV5-1 and TRBJ1-1; 7 bases are shared with TRBD1. CDR1 is SGHRS, CDR2 YFSETQ, per germline. V lost 0 bases to trimming and J lost 1 base; unmatched junction nucleotides: 15. The CDR3 covers 19 residues.

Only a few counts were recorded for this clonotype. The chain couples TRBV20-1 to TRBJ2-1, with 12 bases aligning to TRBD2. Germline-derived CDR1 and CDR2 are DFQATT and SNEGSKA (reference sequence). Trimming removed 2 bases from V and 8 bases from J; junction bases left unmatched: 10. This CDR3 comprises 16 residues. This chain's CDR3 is CSARPRTSGVMDEQFF. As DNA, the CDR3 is TGCAGTGCTAGACCAAGGACTAGCGGGGTAATGGATGAGCAGTTCTTC.

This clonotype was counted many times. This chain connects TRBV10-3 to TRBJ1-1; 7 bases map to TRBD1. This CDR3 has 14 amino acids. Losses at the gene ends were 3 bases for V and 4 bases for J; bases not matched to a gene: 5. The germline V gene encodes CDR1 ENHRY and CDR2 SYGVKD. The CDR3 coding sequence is TGTGCCATCAGTGAAACAGGGGCGTCCACTGAAGCTTTCTTT. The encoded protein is CAISETGASTEAFF.

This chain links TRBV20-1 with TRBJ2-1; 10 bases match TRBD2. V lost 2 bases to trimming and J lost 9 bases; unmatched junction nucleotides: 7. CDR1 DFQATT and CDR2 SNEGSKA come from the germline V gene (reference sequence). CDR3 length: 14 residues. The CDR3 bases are TGCAGTGCTAGAAGTCTAGCGGGAGCGGGTGAGCAGTTCTTC. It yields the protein CSARSLAGAGEQFF.

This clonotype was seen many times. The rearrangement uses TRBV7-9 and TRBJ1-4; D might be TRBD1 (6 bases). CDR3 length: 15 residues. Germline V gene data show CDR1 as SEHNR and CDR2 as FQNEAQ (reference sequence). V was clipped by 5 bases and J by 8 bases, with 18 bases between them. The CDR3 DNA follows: TGTGCCAGCAGCAAGGACAGCGACCGCTGGGAAAAACTGTTTTTT. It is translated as CASSKDSDRWEKLFF.